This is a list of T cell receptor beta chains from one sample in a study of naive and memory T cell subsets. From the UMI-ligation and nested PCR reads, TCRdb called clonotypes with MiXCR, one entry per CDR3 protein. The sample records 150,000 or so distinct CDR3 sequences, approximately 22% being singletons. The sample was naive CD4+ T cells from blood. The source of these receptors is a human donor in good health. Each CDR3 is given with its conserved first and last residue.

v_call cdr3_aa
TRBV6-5 CASSPTGTGDSYGYTF
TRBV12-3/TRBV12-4 CASSLGQPGEKLFF
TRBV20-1 CSAVPPSGSSYNEQFF
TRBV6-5 CASSLTSGRLYEQYF
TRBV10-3 CAISVTPRPRNEQFF
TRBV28 CASSGGPERANEKLFF
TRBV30 CAWMGGQGYTF
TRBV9 CASSPTELAGVGDNEQFF
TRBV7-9 CASSPNRILNYGYTF
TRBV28 CASIYSGLAGFNEQFF
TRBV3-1 CASSPKTGVWGGEQYF
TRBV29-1 CSTKRGADLGYTF
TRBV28 CASWGGPRDEQFF
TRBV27 CASSLLGLAGQDEQYF
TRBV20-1 CSARDYGTSGSTHEQYF
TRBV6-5 CASSRRTGGEQPQHF
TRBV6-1 CASSEGQGNTGELFF
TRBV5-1 CASSLGAGLPQETQYF
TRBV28 CASRLAGSTDTQYF
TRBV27 CASVKRTPYTDTQYF
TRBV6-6 CASSATGQGVGELFF
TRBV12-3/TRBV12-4 CASSPRRVSEQYF
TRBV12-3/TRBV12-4 CASSFRPTGELFF
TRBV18 CASSPQEGTYEQYF
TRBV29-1 CSVEKGRGSTDTQYF
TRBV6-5 CASSYSSSGTPETRYF
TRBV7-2 CASSLASSNYGYTF
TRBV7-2 CASSRWGDEQFF
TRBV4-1 CASSQAETSGASTDTQYF
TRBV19 CASSMRQGGQSTDTQYF
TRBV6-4 CASSRSSGREFNNEQFF
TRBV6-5 CASSLILGEGPDTQYF
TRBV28 CASRMEGIGEQFF
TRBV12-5 CASGSIGLQGPTNYGYTF
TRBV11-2 CASSLAAPNTGELFF
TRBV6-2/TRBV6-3 CASSRSNPNYGYTF
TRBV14 CASSQDWQLWETQYF
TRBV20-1 CSASGQGAVFRAQYF
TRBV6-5 CASSYSPDRPYNEQFF
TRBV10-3 CATGTRGADTQYF
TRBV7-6 CASSLRVGGGDQPQHF
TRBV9 CASSVDSLRWNEQFF